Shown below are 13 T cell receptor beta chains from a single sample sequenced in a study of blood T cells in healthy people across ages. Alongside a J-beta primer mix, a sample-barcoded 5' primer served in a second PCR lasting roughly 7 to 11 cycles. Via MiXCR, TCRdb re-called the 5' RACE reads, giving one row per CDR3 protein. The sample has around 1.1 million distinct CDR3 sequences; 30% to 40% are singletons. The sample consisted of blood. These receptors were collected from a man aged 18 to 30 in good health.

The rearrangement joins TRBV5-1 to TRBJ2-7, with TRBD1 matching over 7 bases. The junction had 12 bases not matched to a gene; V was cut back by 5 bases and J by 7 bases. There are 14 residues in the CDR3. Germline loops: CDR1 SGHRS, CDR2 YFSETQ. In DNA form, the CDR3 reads TGCGCCAGCAGTGCCGGACAGGACGTCAATGAGCAGTACTTC. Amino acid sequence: CASSAGQDVNEQYF. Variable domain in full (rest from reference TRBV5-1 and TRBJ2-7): KAGVTQTPRYLIKTRGQQVTLSCSPISGHRSVSWYQQTPGQGLQFLFEYFSETQRNKGNFPGRFSGRQFSNSRSEMNVSTLELGDSALYLCASSAGQDVNEQYFGPGTRLTVT.

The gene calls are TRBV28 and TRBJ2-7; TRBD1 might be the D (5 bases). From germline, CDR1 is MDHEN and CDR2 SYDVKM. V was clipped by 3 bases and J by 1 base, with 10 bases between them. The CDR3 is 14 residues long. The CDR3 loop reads CASSFQGLSYEQYF. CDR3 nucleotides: TGTGCCAGCAGTTTCCAGGGTTTGTCCTACGAGCAGTACTTC.

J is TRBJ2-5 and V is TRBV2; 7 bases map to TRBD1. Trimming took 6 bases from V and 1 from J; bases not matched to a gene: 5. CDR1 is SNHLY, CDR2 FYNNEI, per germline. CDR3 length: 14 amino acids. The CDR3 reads CASSKQGSQETQYF. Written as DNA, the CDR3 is TGTGCCAGCAGCAAACAGGGGTCCCAAGAGACCCAGTACTTC. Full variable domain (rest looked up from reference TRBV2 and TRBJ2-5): EPEVTQTPSHQVTQMGQEVILRCVPISNHLYFYWYRQILGQKVEFLVSFYNNEISEKSEIFDDQFSVERPDGSNFTLKIRSTKLEDSAMYFCASSKQGSQETQYFGPGTRLLVL.

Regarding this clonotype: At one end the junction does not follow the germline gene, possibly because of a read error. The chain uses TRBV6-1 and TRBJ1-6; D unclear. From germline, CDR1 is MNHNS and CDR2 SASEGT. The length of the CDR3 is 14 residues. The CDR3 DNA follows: TGTGCCAGCAGAGTGGTGGGTGAGAGTTCACCCCCCCACTTT. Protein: CASRVVGESSPPHF.

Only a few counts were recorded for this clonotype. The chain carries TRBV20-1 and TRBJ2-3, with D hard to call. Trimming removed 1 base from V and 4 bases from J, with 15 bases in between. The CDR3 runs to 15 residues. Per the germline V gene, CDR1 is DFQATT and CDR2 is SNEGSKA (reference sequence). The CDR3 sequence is CSARARVPSSDTQYF. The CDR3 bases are TGCAGTGCTAGAGCACGGGTCCCAAGCTCAGATACGCAGTATTTT.

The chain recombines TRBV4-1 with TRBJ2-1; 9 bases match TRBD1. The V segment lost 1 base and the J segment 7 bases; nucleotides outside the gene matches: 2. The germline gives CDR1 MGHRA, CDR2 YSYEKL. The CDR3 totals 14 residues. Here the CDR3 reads CASSQGDRVNEQFF. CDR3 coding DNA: TGCGCCAGCAGCCAAGGGGACAGGGTTAATGAGCAGTTCTTC.

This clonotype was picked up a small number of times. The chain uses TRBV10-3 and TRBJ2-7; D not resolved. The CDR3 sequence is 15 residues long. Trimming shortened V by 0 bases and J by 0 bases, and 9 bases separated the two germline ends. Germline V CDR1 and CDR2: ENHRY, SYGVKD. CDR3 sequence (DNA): TGTGCCATCAGTGAGTCTGCCAGAAACTCCTACGAGCAGTACTTC. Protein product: CAISESARNSYEQYF.

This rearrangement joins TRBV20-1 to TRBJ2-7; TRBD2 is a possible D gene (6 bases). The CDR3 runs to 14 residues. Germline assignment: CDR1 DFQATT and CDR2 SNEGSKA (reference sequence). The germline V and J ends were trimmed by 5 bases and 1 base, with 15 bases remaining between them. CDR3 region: CSAAGTWSSYEQYF. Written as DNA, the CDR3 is TGCAGTGCTGCCGGGACTTGGAGTTCCTACGAGCAGTACTTC.

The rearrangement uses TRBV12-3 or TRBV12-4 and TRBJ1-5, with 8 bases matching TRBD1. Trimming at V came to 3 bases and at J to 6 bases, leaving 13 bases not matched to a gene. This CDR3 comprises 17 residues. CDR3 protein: CASSFGVGQGAAQPQHF. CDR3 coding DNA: TGTGCCAGCAGTTTTGGTGTGGGCCAGGGGGCGGCTCAGCCCCAGCATTTT.

CDR3 in DNA: TGCAGCGTTGAAGGACTGGGAGTGGCTTCCTACAATGAGCAGTACTTC. It specifies CSVEGLGVASYNEQYF. The chain uses TRBV29-1 and TRBJ2-7, with a possible D match to TRBD2 (5 bases). Germline V gene data show CDR1 as SQVTM and CDR2 as ANQGSEA. The CDR3 covers 16 residues. Trimming removed 1 base at V and 7 bases at J, with 23 bases between.

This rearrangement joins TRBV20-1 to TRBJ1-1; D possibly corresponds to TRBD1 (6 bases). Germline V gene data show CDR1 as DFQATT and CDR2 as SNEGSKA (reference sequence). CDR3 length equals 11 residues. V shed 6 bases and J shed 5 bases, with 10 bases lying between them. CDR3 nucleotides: TGCAGTGCCGCAGGGACAACTGAAGCTTTCTTT. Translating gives CSAAGTTEAFF.

In DNA, the CDR3 is TGTGCCAGCGGGACAGGAGCGAGCACCATATATTTT. Translation gives CASGTGASTIYF. The chain carries TRBV6-6 and TRBJ1-3; 8 bases agree with TRBD1. The CDR3 loop spans 12 amino acids. J lost 9 bases, V lost 8 bases, and 6 bases had no gene match. Germline CDR1 and CDR2: MNHNY and SVGAGI (reference sequence).

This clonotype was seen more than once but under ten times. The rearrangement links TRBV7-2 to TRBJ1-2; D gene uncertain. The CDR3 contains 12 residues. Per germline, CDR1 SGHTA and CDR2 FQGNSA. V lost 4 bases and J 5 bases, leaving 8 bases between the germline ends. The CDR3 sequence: CASSSSLYGYTF. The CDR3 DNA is TGTGCCAGCAGCTCGTCCCTATATGGCTACACCTTC.